The sequence of this T cell receptor (beta chain) was determined in a study of lymphopenia after photon versus proton radiotherapy. Whole-study results and caveats: After lymphocyte nadir, photon-treated repertoires showed oligoclonal expansion, especially CD8+ Temra. Only patients who died were analyzed for survival; proton advantage is unproven.

Only in-frame clones appear in the TCRdb table, and some are missing; sequencing was by immunoSEQ multiplex PCR. The sample yields more than 70,000 clones, 65% to 85% seen once. About this clone: Antigen unknown.

The CDR3 runs to 17 residues. Deletions cut 0 bases from V and 2 bases from J, with 19 bases between. Germline CDR1 is GTSNPN and CDR2 is SVGIG (reference sequence). The chain links TRBV30 to TRBJ2-5; D perhaps matches TRBD2 (6 bases). The TCR originated in a man aged 60 to 75 with pancreatic cancer. The sample in question was peripheral blood, obtained from a patient treated with proton-based radiotherapy. The CDR3 here is CAWSVPVEAGVQETQYF. The CDR3 DNA sequence: TGTGCCTGGAGTGTACCCGTTGAAGCGGGCGTGCAAGAGACCCAGTACTTC.